This T cell receptor beta chain comes out of a study of T-cell memory formation after mild COVID-19. Amplification by 5'RACE using constant-segment primers produced TCR alpha and TCR beta cDNA libraries that carried sample barcodes and UMIs. TCRdb ran MiXCR on the 5' RACE reads and lists one entry per CDR3 protein. Among about 150,000 distinct CDR3 sequences, about 15% were seen once, and the ten largest hold 13% to 15%. With 3 bases clipped from V and 1 base from J, the junction kept 6 bases outside the gene matches. The germline gives CDR1 DFQATT, CDR2 SNEGSKA (reference sequence). This CDR3 comprises 17 residues. This clonotype was seen a few times.

The rearrangement uses TRBV20-1 and TRBJ2-3; TRBD2 matches at 14 bases. The sequence derives from an adult woman who had mild COVID-19 (a few samples of this study predate the infection). Cell type and time point are not known. The sample comprised PBMCs or a T cell subset sorted from them (not recorded which). CDR3: CSARTSGGASGTDTQYF. The CDR3 region has the DNA TGCAGTGCTAGGACTAGCGGGGGGGCCTCGGGCACAGATACGCAGTATTTT.